These 2 T cell receptor beta chains were sequenced from one sample in a study of cytomegalovirus exposure and HLA in healthy donors. The PCR made use of 60 Vbeta and 13 Jbeta primers. Sequencing was performed with immunoSEQ multiplex PCR; in TCRdb, only in-frame clones are kept and a portion is missing. The sample lists about 160,000 clones, 71% occurring once. The sequencing input was PBMCs. All receptors come from a woman between 25 and 40 years old in good health and CMV-seronegative.

The chain is built from TRBV7-7 and TRBJ2-2; a weak D match, TRBD1 (6 bases). V lost 5 bases to trimming and J lost 6 bases, with 13 bases between them. This CDR3 region has 14 residues. Germline loops: CDR1 SSHAT, CDR2 FNYEAQ (reference sequence). CDR3 sequence (DNA): TGTGCCAGCAGCCCAAGAGGGGGTGCCGGGGAGCTGTTTTTT. The encoded protein is CASSPRGGAGELFF.

This chain connects TRBV15 to TRBJ2-4, with 10 positions matching TRBD1. Germline values: CDR1 LNHNV, CDR2 YYDKDF (reference sequence). This CDR3 is built from 13 residues. V shed 8 bases, J shed 8 bases, and the junction held 6 bases outside the gene matches. CDR3 coding DNA: TGTGCCACCTCCCGGGACAGGGGATACATTCAGTACTTC. This codes for CATSRDRGYIQYF.